This T cell receptor beta chain comes out of a study of chemoradiotherapy in HPV16-positive cancers. From germline, CDR1 is MDHEN and CDR2 SYDVKM. This CDR3 contains 14 residues. The V and J ends lost 6 bases and 0 bases, in that order; junction bases with no gene match: 3. Profiled with immunoSEQ multiplex PCR; TCRdb holds only in-frame clones, not every one. The table includes 7,500 to 8,000 clones, about 88% detected once. V and J are TRBV28 and TRBJ1-2, with 8 bases aligning to TRBD1. The sequencing used tumor tissue, collected from a patient who underwent chemoradiotherapy. The sequence derives from a human donor with HPV-associated anogenital cancer. CDR3 sequence: CASRTGAPNYGYTF. The CDR3 coding sequence is TGTGCCAGCAGGACAGGGGCCCCTAACTATGGCTACACCTTC.